Sequencing of this T cell receptor beta chain was carried out in a study of glioma-infiltrating T cells. Study-level results: Above-expected tissue-blood divergence occurred in all gliomas, most in low-grade ones. Tissue and blood shared very few CDR3 sequences.

TCR alpha and beta CDR3 regions were amplified from RNA using iRepertoire nested multiplex PCR. For one-step reverse transcription and amplification, about 85-400 ng of tissue mRNA or PBMC total RNA was used. TCRdb reprocessed the multiplex PCR reads with MiXCR, giving one entry per CDR3 protein. The data hold about 190,000 distinct CDR3 sequences, with 32% observed a single time. This clonotype was found a few times. The antigen remains unidentified. The CDR3 totals 13 residues. V lost 2 bases to trimming and J lost 2 bases, with 5 bases between them. Germline loops: CDR1 SGHNT, CDR2 YYREEE (reference sequence).

The chain links TRBV5-4 to TRBJ1-3; D remains unclear. The sample comprised glioma tissue, nonneoplastic brain tissue, or PBMCs (not recorded which). The receptor was derived from a human donor with low-grade glioma or glioblastoma, undergoing nonglioma brain surgery, or in good health (not recorded which). In nucleotides, the CDR3 is TGTGCCAGCAGCTTAACCCCTGGAAACACCATATATTTT. Translated: CASSLTPGNTIYF.